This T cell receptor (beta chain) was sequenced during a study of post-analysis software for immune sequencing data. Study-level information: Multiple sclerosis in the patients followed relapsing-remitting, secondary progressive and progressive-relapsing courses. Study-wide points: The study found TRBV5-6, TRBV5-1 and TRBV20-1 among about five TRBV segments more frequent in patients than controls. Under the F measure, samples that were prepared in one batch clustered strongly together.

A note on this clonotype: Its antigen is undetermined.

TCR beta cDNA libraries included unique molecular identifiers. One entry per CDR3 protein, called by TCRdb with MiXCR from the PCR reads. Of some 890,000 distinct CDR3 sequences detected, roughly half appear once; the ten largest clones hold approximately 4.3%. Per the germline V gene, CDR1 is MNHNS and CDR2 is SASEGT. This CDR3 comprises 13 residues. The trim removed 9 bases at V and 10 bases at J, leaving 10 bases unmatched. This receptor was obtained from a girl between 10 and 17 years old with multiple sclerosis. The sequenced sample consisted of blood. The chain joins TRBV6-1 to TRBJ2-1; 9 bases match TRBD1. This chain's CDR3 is CASLGQGRREQFF. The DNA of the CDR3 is TGTGCCAGTTTAGGACAGGGGCGGCGGGAGCAGTTCTTC.